This note documents a single T cell receptor (beta chain) sequence. V lost 2 bases, J lost 5 bases, and 10 bases stayed unmatched. CDR3 length: 16 amino acids. The germline gives CDR1 MNHNY, CDR2 SVGAGI (reference sequence). The data were taken from a study of blood T cell repertoires in COVID-19. Background on the study: Samples came from the United States, Italy and Spain, spanning acute and convalescent COVID-19. PBMCs, B-cell-depleted T cells, or T cells were the source of the cDNA or gDNA that made up the material.

Original methodology: Counts of nucleated cells, estimated from reference gene primer amplification, were obtained. Profiled with immunoSEQ multiplex PCR; TCRdb holds only in-frame clones, not every one. V, J and clone size were drawn from that table, and D and trimming were deduced from the DNA. The table shows about 170,000 clones, with approximately 91% occurring only once. Enrollment of patients from Seattle took place during active infection, with longitudinal follow-up. The gene calls are TRBV6-6 and TRBJ2-5; 8 nucleotides align to TRBD1. This receptor was taken from a young man with COVID-19, enrolled during active disease. Sequenced sample: peripheral blood. The CDR3, as DNA: TGTGCCAGCAGTTACCCCGGGCAGGGGGCCCGTGAGACCCAGTACTTC. This gives the protein CASSYPGQGARETQYF.